The 3 T cell receptor beta chains reported below all come from one sample, sequenced in a study of cytomegalovirus exposure and HLA in healthy donors. PCR primers comprised 60 Vbeta and 13 Jbeta primers. Some clones are missing from TCRdb's copy, which holds only in-frame ones; the method was immunoSEQ multiplex PCR. Of about 170,000 clones in the sample, 73% were seen once. The specimen sequenced was PBMCs. These receptors originate from a woman younger than 30 in good health and CMV-seropositive.

Details on this clone: The same CDR3 arises from other DNA sequences in this sample as well. The chain carries TRBV19 and TRBJ1-6; D gene ambiguous. This CDR3 spans 14 amino acids. Deletions cut 9 bases from V and 0 bases from J, with 9 bases between. The germline V gene encodes CDR1 LNHDA and CDR2 SQIVND (reference sequence). The CDR3 DNA reads TGTGCCAGCAGGCTTAGCTCCTATAATTCACCCCTCCACTTT. Translation gives CASRLSSYNSPLHF.

This clone has a handful of counts. The genes are TRBV15 and TRBJ1-4, with TRBD1 identical over 8 bases. Germline CDR1 reads LNHNV; CDR2 reads YYDKDF (reference sequence). The CDR3 spans 16 residues. The V segment lost 2 bases and the J segment 3 bases; nucleotides outside the gene matches: 5. The CDR3 region has the DNA TGTGCCACCAGCAGACATCAGGGGGCGTCTAATGAAAAACTGTTTTTT. Translated, it gives CATSRHQGASNEKLFF.

The J gene is TRBJ2-3, the V gene TRBV9; weak D call: TRBD1 (6 bases). The germline gives CDR1 SGDLS, CDR2 YYNGEE. The CDR3 has 13 amino acids. V was cut by 5 bases and J by 2 bases, with 9 bases left in between. The CDR3 coding sequence is TGTGCCAGCAGGGACAGAGACACAGATACGCAGTATTTT. This sequence encodes CASRDRDTDTQYF.